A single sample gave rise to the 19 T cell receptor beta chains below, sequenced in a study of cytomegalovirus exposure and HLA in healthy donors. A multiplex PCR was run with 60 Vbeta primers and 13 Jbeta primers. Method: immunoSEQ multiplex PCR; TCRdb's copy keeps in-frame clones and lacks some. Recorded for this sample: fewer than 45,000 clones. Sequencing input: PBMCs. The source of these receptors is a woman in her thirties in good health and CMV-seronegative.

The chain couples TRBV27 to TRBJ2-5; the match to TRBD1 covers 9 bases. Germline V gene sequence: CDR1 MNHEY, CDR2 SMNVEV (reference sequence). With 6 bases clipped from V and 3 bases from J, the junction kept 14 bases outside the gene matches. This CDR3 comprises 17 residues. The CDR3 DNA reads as TGTGCCAGCAGCCGTTATGGGACAGGGAAGACCAAAGAGACCCAGTACTTC. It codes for CASSRYGTGKTKETQYF.

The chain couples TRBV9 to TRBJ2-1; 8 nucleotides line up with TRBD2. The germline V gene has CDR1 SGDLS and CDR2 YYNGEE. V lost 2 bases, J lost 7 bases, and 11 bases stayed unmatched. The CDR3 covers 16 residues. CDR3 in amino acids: CASSVKLGLGDNEQFF. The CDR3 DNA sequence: TGTGCCAGCAGCGTGAAGCTGGGACTAGGGGATAATGAGCAGTTCTTC.

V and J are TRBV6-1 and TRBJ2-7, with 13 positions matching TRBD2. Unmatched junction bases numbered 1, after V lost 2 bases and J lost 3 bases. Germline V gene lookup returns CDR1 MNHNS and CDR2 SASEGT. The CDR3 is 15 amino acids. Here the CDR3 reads CASSERTSGSYEQYF. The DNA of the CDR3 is TGTGCCAGCAGTGAACGGACTAGCGGGAGCTACGAGCAGTACTTC.

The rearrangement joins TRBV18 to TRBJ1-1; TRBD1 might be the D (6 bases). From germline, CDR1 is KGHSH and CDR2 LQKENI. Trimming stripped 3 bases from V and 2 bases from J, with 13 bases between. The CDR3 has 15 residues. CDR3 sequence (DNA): TGTGCCAGCTCACCTCAGGGGTGGAAAAACACTGAAGCTTTCTTT. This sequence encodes CASSPQGWKNTEAFF.

The CDR3 DNA follows: TGTGCCAGCACCCCCGCGGGCGGAACTGAAGCTTTCTTT. Encoded protein: CASTPAGGTEAFF. The chain joins TRBV27 to TRBJ1-1, with unresolved D. V dropped 7 bases and J dropped 5 bases, with 14 bases sitting between them. The CDR3 is made up of 13 amino acids. Germline CDR1 and CDR2: MNHEY and SMNVEV (reference sequence).

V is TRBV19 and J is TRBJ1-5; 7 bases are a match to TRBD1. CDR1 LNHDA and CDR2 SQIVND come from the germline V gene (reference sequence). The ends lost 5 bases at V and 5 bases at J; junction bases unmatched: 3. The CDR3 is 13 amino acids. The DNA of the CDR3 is TGTGCCAGTAGTGTACAGGGGTATCAGCCCCAGCATTTT. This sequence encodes CASSVQGYQPQHF.

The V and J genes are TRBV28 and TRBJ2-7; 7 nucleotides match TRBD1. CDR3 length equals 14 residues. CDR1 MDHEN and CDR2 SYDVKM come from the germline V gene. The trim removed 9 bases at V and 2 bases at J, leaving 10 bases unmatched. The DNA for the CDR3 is TGTGCCAGTAGACCGGGACAGAGCGCCTACGAGCAGTACTTC. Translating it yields CASRPGQSAYEQYF.

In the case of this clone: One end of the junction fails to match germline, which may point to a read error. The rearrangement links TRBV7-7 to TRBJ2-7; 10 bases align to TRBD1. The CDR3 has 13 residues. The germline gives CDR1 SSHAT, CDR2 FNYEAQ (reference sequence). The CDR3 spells CASSGRTGGEQYF. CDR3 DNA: TGTGCTAGCAGCGGACGGACAGGGGGCGAGCAGTACTTC.

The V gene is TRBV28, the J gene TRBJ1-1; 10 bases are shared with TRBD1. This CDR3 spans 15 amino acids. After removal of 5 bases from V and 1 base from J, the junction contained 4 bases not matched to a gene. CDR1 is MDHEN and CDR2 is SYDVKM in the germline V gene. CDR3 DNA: TGTGCCAGCAGTCCGACAGGGGGCAGGAACACTGAAGCTTTCTTT. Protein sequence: CASSPTGGRNTEAFF.

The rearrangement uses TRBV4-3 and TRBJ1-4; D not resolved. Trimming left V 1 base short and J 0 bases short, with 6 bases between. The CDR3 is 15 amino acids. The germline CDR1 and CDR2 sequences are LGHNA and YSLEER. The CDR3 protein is CASSQGQSTNEKLFF. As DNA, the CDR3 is TGCGCCAGCAGCCAAGGGCAGTCAACTAATGAAAAACTGTTTTTT.

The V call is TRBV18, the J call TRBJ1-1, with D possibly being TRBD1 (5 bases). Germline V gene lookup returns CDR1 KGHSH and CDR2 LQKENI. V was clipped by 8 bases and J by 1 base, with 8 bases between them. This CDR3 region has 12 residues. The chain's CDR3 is CASGHTNTEAFF. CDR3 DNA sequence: TGTGCCAGCGGACACACGAACACTGAAGCTTTCTTT.

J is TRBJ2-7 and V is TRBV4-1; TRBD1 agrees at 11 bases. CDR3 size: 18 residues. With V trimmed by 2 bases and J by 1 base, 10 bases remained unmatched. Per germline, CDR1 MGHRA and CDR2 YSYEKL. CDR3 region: CASSQSGGQGVRSYEQYF. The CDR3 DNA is TGCGCCAGCAGCCAATCGGGGGGACAGGGGGTAAGGTCCTACGAGCAGTACTTC.

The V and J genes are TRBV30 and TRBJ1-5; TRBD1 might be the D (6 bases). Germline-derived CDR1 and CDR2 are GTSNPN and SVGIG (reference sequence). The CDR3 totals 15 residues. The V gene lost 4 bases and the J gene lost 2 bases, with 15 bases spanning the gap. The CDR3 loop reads CAWNGGALGNQPQHF. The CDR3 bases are TGTGCCTGGAATGGGGGGGCTCTGGGCAATCAGCCCCAGCATTTT.

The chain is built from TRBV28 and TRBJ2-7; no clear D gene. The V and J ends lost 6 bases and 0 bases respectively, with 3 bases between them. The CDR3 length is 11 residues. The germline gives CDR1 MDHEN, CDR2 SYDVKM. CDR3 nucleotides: TGTGCCAGCAGGAGCTCCTACGAGCAGTACTTC. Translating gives CASRSSYEQYF.

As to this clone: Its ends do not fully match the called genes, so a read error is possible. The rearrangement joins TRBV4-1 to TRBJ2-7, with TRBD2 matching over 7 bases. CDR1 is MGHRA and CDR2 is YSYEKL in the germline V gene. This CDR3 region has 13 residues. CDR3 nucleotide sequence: TGCGCCAGCAGCCAGTGGGAGGGCTACGAGCAGCACTTC. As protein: CASSQWEGYEQHF.

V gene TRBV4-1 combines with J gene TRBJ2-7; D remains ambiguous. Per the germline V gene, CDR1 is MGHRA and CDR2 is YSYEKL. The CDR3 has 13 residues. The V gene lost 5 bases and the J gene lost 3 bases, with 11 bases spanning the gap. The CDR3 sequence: CASSTQPGYEQYF. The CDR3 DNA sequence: TGCGCCAGCAGCACTCAACCTGGCTACGAGCAGTACTTC.

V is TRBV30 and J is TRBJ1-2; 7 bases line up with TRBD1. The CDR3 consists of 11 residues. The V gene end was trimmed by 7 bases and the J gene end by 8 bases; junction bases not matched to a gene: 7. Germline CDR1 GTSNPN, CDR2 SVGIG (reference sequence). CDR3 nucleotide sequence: TGTGCCTCGAGAGGGGGCCTGGGCTACACCTTC. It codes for CASRGGLGYTF.

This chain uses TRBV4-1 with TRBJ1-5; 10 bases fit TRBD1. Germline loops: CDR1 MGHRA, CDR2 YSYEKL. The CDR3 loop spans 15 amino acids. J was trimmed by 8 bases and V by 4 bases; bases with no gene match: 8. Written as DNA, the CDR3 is TGCGCCAGCAGCCCAGGGGACAGGGGTTCCAAGCCCCAGCATTTT. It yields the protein CASSPGDRGSKPQHF.

The CDR3 DNA follows: TGTGCCAGCAGCCGGGGGGGATCGGGAGTGTCCTACGAGCAGTACTTC. Its protein product is CASSRGGSGVSYEQYF. The chain combines TRBV4-2 with TRBJ2-7; 7 bases align to TRBD2. The CDR3 extends over 16 amino acids. Germline-derived CDR1 and CDR2 are LGHNA and YNFKEQ. Trimming at V came to 4 bases and at J to 1 base, leaving 10 bases not matched to a gene.